This T cell receptor beta chain was documented in a study of blood T cells in healthy people across ages. A second PCR of about 6 to 11 cycles used a sample-barcoded 5' primer and a J-beta primer mix. From the 5' RACE reads, TCRdb called clonotypes with MiXCR, one entry per CDR3 protein. The sample has just under 750,000 distinct CDR3 sequences, about 20% seen once; the top ten hold about 20%. Each sample yielded at least 6 million isolated PBMCs. Study results and caveats: With donor CMV status unknown, expanded clonotype changes were possibly confounded. Investigators viewed diversity estimates from one million T cells as underestimates, the study reported. Older individuals had lower TCR beta diversity per million T cells (the decline was roughly linear).

CDR3 length: 17 residues. From germline, CDR1 is SGHTA and CDR2 FQGNSA. V was cut by 5 bases and J by 0 bases, with 16 bases left in between. Comments on this clonotype: Its antigen is unidentified.

The chain links TRBV7-2 to TRBJ1-4; D is perhaps TRBD1 (5 bases). The sequence derives from a man in his 70s in good health. The sequencing input was blood. In nucleotides, the CDR3 is TGTGCCAGCAGCCTAGAAGGCGGACAACCAACTAATGAAAAACTGTTTTTT. It codes for CASSLEGGQPTNEKLFF.